The 31 T cell receptor beta chains given below trace back to one sample, sequenced in a study of Graves' ophthalmopathy and Graves' hyperthyroidism. From RNA, the CDR3 regions of TCR beta chains were amplified and sequenced. Following a first-round RT-PCR that used HTBI primers, a second-round multiplex PCR was carried out. TCRdb reprocessed the multiplex PCR reads via MiXCR and lists one record per CDR3 protein. This repertoire shows 210,000 or so distinct CDR3 sequences, 25% to 35% found once; its top ten account for 8.5% to 9.5%. Sequenced input: peripheral blood. All receptors derive from a man aged 45-65 years with Graves' ophthalmopathy.

J is TRBJ1-1 and V is TRBV12-3 or TRBV12-4, with 7 bases that match TRBD1. This CDR3 contains 14 residues. Unmatched junction bases numbered 5, after V lost 7 bases and J lost 0 bases. The CDR3 sequence is CASTLQGMNTEAFF. CDR3 bases: TGTGCCAGCACCCTACAGGGGATGAACACTGAAGCTTTCTTT.

This clonotype was detected many times. The chain combines TRBV29-1 with TRBJ2-2; unclear D gene. CDR3 length: 12 amino acids. V shed 3 bases and J shed 5 bases, with 7 bases lying between them. Germline V CDR1 and CDR2: SQVTM, ANQGSEA. The CDR3 DNA reads as TGCAGCGTTGAGGGATCGACCGGGGAGCTGTTTTTT. This codes for CSVEGSTGELFF.

This clonotype was seen repeatedly, ten times or more. The chain recombines TRBV25-1 with TRBJ2-5; D ambiguous. Per the germline V gene, CDR1 is MGHDK and CDR2 is SYGVNS. The germline V and J ends were trimmed by 6 bases and 5 bases, with 10 bases remaining between them. The CDR3 runs 12 residues. The chain's CDR3 is CASRVVGETQYF. The CDR3 DNA is TGTGCCAGCAGGGTAGTTGGGGAGACCCAGTACTTC.

This clonotype was counted at least ten times. V usage is TRBV12-3 or TRBV12-4 and J usage is TRBJ1-1; D perhaps matches TRBD1 (6 bases). The CDR3 length is 13 residues. Trimming pared 11 bases from V and 3 bases from J, leaving 16 bases between. The CDR3 spells CAGAGGLDTEAFF. CDR3 DNA: TGTGCCGGAGCCGGGGGGCTGGACACTGAAGCTTTCTTT.

This chain links TRBV6-1 with TRBJ2-7; 10 bases match TRBD2. Germline lookup yields CDR1 MNHNS and CDR2 SASEGT. The V gene end was trimmed by 5 bases and the J gene end by 2 bases; junction bases not matched to a gene: 9. The CDR3 length is 16 residues. CDR3 sequence (DNA): TGTGCCAGCAGTCCCCGCGAGCGGGAGGGAACCTACGAGCAGTACTTC. This gives the protein CASSPREREGTYEQYF.

This clonotype was seen repeatedly, ten times or more. The chain couples TRBV5-1 to TRBJ1-1, with 7 bases aligning to TRBD1. The germline CDR1 and CDR2 sequences are SGHRS and YFSETQ. The V and J ends lost 2 bases and 0 bases, in that order; junction bases with no gene match: 4. CDR3 length: 15 residues. The CDR3 reads CASSLLQGMNTEAFF. The CDR3 region has the DNA TGCGCCAGCAGCTTATTACAGGGGATGAACACTGAAGCTTTCTTT.

The chain uses TRBV20-1 and TRBJ2-7; 7 bases map to TRBD1. The germline V gene has CDR1 DFQATT and CDR2 SNEGSKA (reference sequence). The CDR3 runs to 13 residues. With V trimmed by 5 bases and J by 6 bases, 10 bases remained unmatched. The CDR3 coding sequence is TGCAGTGCTCCGACAGGGTATAAAGGCGAGCAGTACTTC. This translates into CSAPTGYKGEQYF.

The chain joins TRBV20-1 to TRBJ2-7, with D unresolved. The V end lost 5 bases, the J end lost 0 bases, and 11 bases lay between the germline ends. The length of the CDR3 is 13 residues. Germline CDR1 reads DFQATT; CDR2 reads SNEGSKA (reference sequence). The CDR3 is CSAHSVTSYEQYF. CDR3 DNA sequence: TGCAGTGCTCACAGTGTGACCTCCTACGAGCAGTACTTC.

The CDR3 spells CASSSLSQQGYSTDTQYF. As DNA, the CDR3 is TGTGCCAGCAGTTCACTATCACAACAGGGGTATAGCACAGATACGCAGTATTTT. J is TRBJ2-3 and V is TRBV6-2 or TRBV6-3; 7 bases fit TRBD1. CDR1 MNHEY and CDR2 SVGEGT come from the germline V gene. The V gene end was trimmed by 4 bases and the J gene end by 0 bases; junction bases not matched to a gene: 13. This CDR3 region has 18 residues.

This chain uses TRBV20-1 with TRBJ2-7, with D tentatively TRBD1 (5 bases). Germline loops: CDR1 DFQATT, CDR2 SNEGSKA (reference sequence). There are 13 residues in the CDR3. Trimming took 4 bases from V and 0 from J, leaving 10 bases between them. The CDR3 is CSAMDTYSYEQYF. Here the CDR3 DNA reads TGCAGTGCTATGGACACCTACTCCTACGAGCAGTACTTC.

The J gene is TRBJ1-6, the V gene TRBV19, with a tentative D call TRBD1 (5 bases). The CDR3 length is 14 residues. V shed 5 bases and J shed 4 bases, with 9 bases lying between them. CDR1 and CDR2 from the germline V gene are LNHDA and SQIVND (reference sequence). The CDR3 protein is CASSHRQYNSPLHF. In DNA, the CDR3 is TGTGCCAGTAGTCACCGACAGTATAATTCACCCCTCCACTTT.

This clonotype was counted at least ten times. V gene TRBV12-3 or TRBV12-4 combines with J gene TRBJ1-2, with D hard to call. Trimming shortened V by 7 bases and J by 5 bases, and 14 bases separated the two germline ends. CDR3 length: 13 amino acids. The CDR3 DNA is TGTGCCAGCACCCCAACCCCGGGGTATGGCTACACCTTC. Its protein is CASTPTPGYGYTF.

This clonotype was counted ten times or more. The rearrangement uses TRBV6-1 and TRBJ1-5; D possibly corresponds to TRBD1 (5 bases). The CDR3 spans 15 residues. Per germline, CDR1 MNHNS and CDR2 SASEGT. V lost 1 base and J 3 bases, leaving 10 bases between the germline ends. The CDR3 protein is CASSEDGGFNQPQHF. Here the CDR3 DNA reads TGTGCCAGCAGTGAAGATGGGGGGTTCAATCAGCCCCAGCATTTT.

The chain recombines TRBV18 with TRBJ1-1, with D hard to call. This CDR3 is 12 amino acids long. The germline CDR1 and CDR2 sequences are KGHSH and LQKENI. V shed 3 bases and J shed 9 bases, with 11 bases lying between them. The CDR3 DNA is TGTGCCAGCTCACCTCTCGAGGGCCAAGCTTTCTTT. The encoded protein is CASSPLEGQAFF.

Many counts were recorded for this clonotype. The junction departs from the called germline gene at one end, perhaps through a read error. This sequence joins TRBV12-3 or TRBV12-4 and TRBJ1-1, with a possible D match to TRBD1 (6 bases). The CDR3 contains 15 residues. The CDR3 DNA reads TGTGCCAGCAGCCAAACAAGGACAGTTTACACTGGAGCTTTCTTT. It yields the protein CASSQTRTVYTGAFF.

The V gene is TRBV28, the J gene TRBJ2-5; perhaps TRBD1 as D (5 bases). The V and J ends lost 5 bases and 8 bases respectively, with 21 bases between them. The V gene's germline CDR1 is MDHEN and CDR2 SYDVKM. The CDR3 sequence is 15 residues long. This CDR3 reads CASSTRQPKDDTQYF. CDR3 DNA sequence: TGTGCCAGCAGTACCCGACAGCCCAAGGATGATACCCAGTACTTC.

This clonotype was counted ten times or more. J is TRBJ1-5 and V is TRBV7-8; D is ambiguous. Deletions cut 2 bases from V and 0 bases from J, with 14 bases between. Germline CDR1 SGHVS, CDR2 FQNEAQ. This CDR3 spans 17 amino acids. The CDR3 DNA reads as TGTGCCAGCAGCTTATCGGTGACCGCTCTTAGCAATCAGCCCCAGCATTTT. Translated, it gives CASSLSVTALSNQPQHF.

This clonotype was observed at least ten times. The chain recombines TRBV29-1 with TRBJ1-2; tentatively, D is TRBD1 (6 bases). Per germline, CDR1 SQVTM and CDR2 ANQGSEA. CDR3 length: 12 amino acids. Trimming left V 7 bases short and J 6 bases short, with 15 bases between. The CDR3 region is CSAITRGNGYTF. The CDR3 DNA reads TGCAGCGCCATCACCAGGGGCAATGGCTACACCTTC.

This clonotype was counted ten times or more. The CDR3 sequence is CASSPGHTEAFF. The CDR3 coding sequence is TGTGCCAGCAGCCCGGGGCACACTGAAGCTTTCTTT. The rearrangement uses TRBV27 and TRBJ1-1, with D tentatively TRBD1 (5 bases). CDR1 is MNHEY and CDR2 is SMNVEV in the germline V gene (reference sequence). V lost 6 bases and J lost 3, with 8 bases in between. CDR3 length: 12 residues.

The chain has TRBV6-2 or TRBV6-3 and TRBJ2-2; 9 bases fit TRBD1. Germline trimming cut 4 bases from V and 7 bases from J; bases unmatched to any gene: 7. The CDR3 runs to 15 residues. Germline V lookup: CDR1 MNHEY, CDR2 SVGEGT. In DNA, the CDR3 is TGTGCCAGCAGTTTTAACAGGGGGCAGAACGGGGAGCTGTTTTTT. As protein: CASSFNRGQNGELFF.

This clonotype has a count of ten or more. The V and J genes are TRBV5-1 and TRBJ1-1, with D tentatively TRBD1 (5 bases). Trimming took off 0 bases at V and 8 bases at J, with 14 bases between the two ends. Germline V gene sequence: CDR1 SGHRS, CDR2 YFSETQ. The CDR3 spans 14 residues. The CDR3 coding sequence is TGCGCCAGCAGCTTGGAGGGCAGGGCAATCGAAGCTTTCTTT. It yields the protein CASSLEGRAIEAFF.

This clonotype was seen repeatedly, ten times or more. The V call is TRBV28, the J call TRBJ2-7, with TRBD2 identical over 10 bases. The CDR3 loop spans 15 amino acids. From germline, CDR1 is MDHEN and CDR2 SYDVKM. Unmatched junction bases numbered 7, after V lost 6 bases and J lost 2 bases. CDR3 sequence reads: CASSESGRAPYEQYF. DNA of the CDR3: TGTGCCAGCAGCGAAAGCGGGAGGGCCCCCTACGAGCAGTACTTC.

This clonotype was detected ten times or more. V gene TRBV5-1 combines with J gene TRBJ2-6, with D possibly matching TRBD2 (7 bases). Trimming cost V 6 bases and J 0 bases, with 19 bases left between them. Germline V lookup: CDR1 SGHRS, CDR2 YFSETQ. This CDR3 contains 18 residues. CDR3 in amino acids: CASTSLRGGTSGANVLTF. CDR3 nucleotides: TGCGCCAGCACCTCTCTCCGCGGGGGCACCTCTGGGGCCAACGTCCTGACTTTC.

At least ten counts were recorded for this clonotype. The rearrangement links TRBV10-3 to TRBJ1-2; 7 nucleotides agree with TRBD1. There are 16 residues in the CDR3. Trimming removed 4 bases from V and 4 bases from J; junction bases left unmatched: 12. CDR1 and CDR2 from the germline V gene are ENHRY and SYGVKD. CDR3 protein: CAISAQPGGGIYGYTF. CDR3 sequence (DNA): TGTGCCATCAGTGCCCAACCAGGGGGGGGGATCTATGGCTACACCTTC.

This clonotype was found many times. The rearrangement links TRBV2 to TRBJ2-7, with 12 positions matching TRBD2. The V gene's germline CDR1 is SNHLY and CDR2 FYNNEI. V shed 8 bases and J 6 bases; nucleotides not matched to a gene: 17. The CDR3 contains 17 residues. CDR3 loop: CASSVQGRLAGASEQYF. For the CDR3, the DNA is TGTGCCAGCTCGGTGCAGGGAAGACTAGCGGGAGCCTCCGAGCAGTACTTC.

This clonotype was observed at least ten times. The CDR3 reads CASRGTGGDQPQHF. Here the CDR3 DNA reads TGTGCCAGCAGGGGGACAGGGGGGGATCAGCCCCAGCATTTT. The gene calls are TRBV12-3 or TRBV12-4 and TRBJ1-5; the match to TRBD1 covers 11 bases. This CDR3 region has 14 residues. J lost 5 bases, V lost 6 bases, and 3 bases had no gene match.

This clonotype was recorded many times. V is TRBV12-3 or TRBV12-4 and J is TRBJ2-5; D unclear. V was clipped by 1 base and J by 3 bases, with 9 bases between them. The CDR3 covers 14 residues. DNA for the CDR3: TGTGCCAGCAGTTTAGAAGGTATCGAAGAGACCCAGTACTTC. This gives the protein CASSLEGIEETQYF.

This clonotype was picked up many times. This chain links TRBV30 with TRBJ1-1; D ambiguous. Trimming cost V 4 bases and J 3 bases, with 18 bases left between them. This CDR3 region has 15 residues. Germline CDR1 is GTSNPN and CDR2 is SVGIG (reference sequence). CDR3 sequence: CAWKVHTLVDTEAFF. The CDR3 DNA follows: TGTGCCTGGAAGGTCCATACCCTGGTGGACACTGAAGCTTTCTTT.

This clonotype was observed at least ten times. The DNA for the CDR3 is TGTGCCAGCAGCTCGACGGGGACAGACCAAGAGACCCAGTACTTC. Amino acids: CASSSTGTDQETQYF. This sequence joins TRBV11-1 and TRBJ2-5, with 7 bases lining up with TRBD1. CDR1 and CDR2 (germline): SGHAT, FQDESV (reference sequence). Trimming took 4 bases from V and 0 from J; bases not matched to a gene: 5. This CDR3 is built from 15 residues.

In this sample, this clonotype turned up many times. V usage is TRBV7-3 and J usage is TRBJ2-2; maybe TRBD2 (6 bases). The CDR3 totals 16 residues. The germline V and J ends were trimmed by 3 bases and 6 bases, with 17 bases remaining between them. In germline, CDR1 is SGHTA, CDR2 FQGTGA. The CDR3 is CASSLFGGDLAGELFF. CDR3 DNA: TGTGCCAGCAGCTTGTTTGGAGGGGATCTCGCCGGGGAGCTGTTTTTT. The entire variable domain, with the rest obtained from reference TRBV7-3 and TRBJ2-2, is as follows: GAGVSQTPSNKVTEKGKYVELRCDPISGHTALYWYRQSLGQGPEFLIYFQGTGAADDSGLPNDRFFAVRPEGSVSTLKIQRTERGDSAVYLCASSLFGGDLAGELFFGEGSRLTVL.

This clonotype was counted ten times or more. The chain joins TRBV27 to TRBJ2-7; 10 bases line up with TRBD1. This CDR3 contains 14 residues. CDR1 is MNHEY and CDR2 is SMNVEV in the germline V gene (reference sequence). The J segment lost 5 bases and the V segment lost 8 bases, leaving 9 bases of the junction unmatched. CDR3 protein: CASWPTGGIHEQYF. The DNA of the CDR3 is TGTGCCAGCTGGCCGACAGGGGGCATACACGAGCAGTACTTC.